The clone carrying this TCR beta chain was recorded many times. This entry belongs to a study of T-cell memory formation after mild COVID-19. One entry per CDR3 protein, called by TCRdb with MiXCR from the 5' RACE reads. The sample holds 120,000 to 150,000 distinct CDR3 sequences; about 19% are singletons and the top ten take about 2%. J gave up 6 bases and V 7 bases, and 9 bases lay outside the gene matches. This CDR3 comprises 14 residues. CDR1 SNHLY and CDR2 FYNNEI come from the germline V gene. The chain carries TRBV2 and TRBJ2-3, with 8 bases that match TRBD1. Specimen: PBMCs or a T cell subset sorted from them (not recorded which). This sequence was found in an adult woman who had mild COVID-19 (a few samples of this study predate the infection). Cell type and time point are not known. The CDR3 spells CASIRTGQQDTQYF. The CDR3 nucleotides read TGTGCCAGCATCCGGACAGGGCAGCAGGATACGCAGTATTTT.